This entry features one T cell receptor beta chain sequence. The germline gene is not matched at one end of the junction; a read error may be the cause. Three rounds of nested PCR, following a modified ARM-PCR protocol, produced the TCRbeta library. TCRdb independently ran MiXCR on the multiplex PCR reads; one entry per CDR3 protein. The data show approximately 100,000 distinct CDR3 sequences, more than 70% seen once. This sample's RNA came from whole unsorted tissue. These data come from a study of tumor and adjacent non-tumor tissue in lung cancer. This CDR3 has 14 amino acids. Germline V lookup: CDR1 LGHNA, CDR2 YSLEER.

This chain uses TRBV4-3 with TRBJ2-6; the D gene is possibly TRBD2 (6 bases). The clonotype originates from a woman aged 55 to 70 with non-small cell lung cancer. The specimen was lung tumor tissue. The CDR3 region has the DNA TGCGCCAGCAACCAAGAACGCGGGGTCAACGTCCTGACTTTC. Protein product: CASNQERGVNVLTF.